Following are 3 T cell receptor beta chains from one sample sequenced in a study of tumor-infiltrating lymphocytes in primary liver carcinoma. The blood RNA (from unsorted whole blood) was obtained, and germline DNA was also extracted. Constant-region priming of about 520 ng total RNA yielded TCR beta cDNA. ARM-PCR, slightly modified, supplied the TCR beta libraries through three nested multiplex PCR rounds. TRBV1-TRBV30 forward primers and a C-beta reverse primer were used in the first two PCR rounds, which each ran for around 11 cycles. One entry per CDR3 protein results from TCRdb running MiXCR on the multiplex PCR reads. Of 320,000 or so distinct CDR3 sequences in the sample, about 60% were seen once. Specimen: peripheral blood. The receptor source for this set is a man between 35 and 55 years old with primary liver carcinoma and hepatitis B virus infection.

This sequence joins TRBV7-8 and TRBJ1-1, with TRBD1 as a possible D gene (6 bases). The CDR3 has 15 residues. With 5 bases removed from V and 2 bases from J, the gap between germline ends came to 15 bases. Germline CDR1 reads SGHVS; CDR2 reads FQNEAQ. The CDR3 sequence is CASSPRTATNTEAFF. Here the CDR3 DNA reads TGTGCCAGCAGCCCTAGGACAGCCACTAACACTGAAGCTTTCTTT.

This clonotype was seen a few times. The chain recombines TRBV5-1 with TRBJ2-1, with 11 bases matching TRBD1. Trimming removed 6 bases from V and 5 bases from J; junction bases left unmatched: 4. CDR1 SGHRS and CDR2 YFSETQ come from the germline V gene. The CDR3 loop spans 14 amino acids. The CDR3 region is CASIGTGGNNEQFF. In nucleotides, the CDR3 is TGCGCCAGCATCGGGACAGGGGGAAACAATGAGCAGTTCTTC.

As for this clonotype: A much larger clone is a single base away; this may be a read error. This chain links TRBV6-1 with TRBJ1-5; TRBD1 might be the D (5 bases). The CDR3 runs to 14 residues. The germline V gene has CDR1 MNHNS and CDR2 SASEGT. The CDR3 sequence: CVSRVPNSNQPQHF. Written as DNA, the CDR3 is TGTGTCAGCAGGGTTCCGAATAGCAATCAGCCCCAGCATTTT.